This entry concerns a single TCR beta chain. Its binding antigen is unknown. Base qualities are missing; no much larger clone stands one base away. From cysteine to phenylalanine, the CDR3 is 16 amino acids long. Only CDR3 DNA is held: 48 bases, read in frame from base 1. Via the germline V gene (reference sequence), CDR1 is LNHNV and CDR2 YYDKDF. Between the V and J ends, shortened by 5 bases and 4 bases respectively, the junction contains 20 bases. The sample is drawn from a study of shared clonotypes between healthy human individuals (TCRdb year 2020). About the full investigation: A couple of women and a few men aged 18 to 49 years were included in the cohort. For each donor, three plates each were used for CD4 naive and CD4 memory, two plates were used for CD8 naive, and one plate was used for CD8 memory. To estimate repertoire size and how much clonotype sharing occurs between individuals, the study deeply sequenced the blood TCR repertoires of several healthy adults. Libraries were prepared and TCR repertoires were sequenced by different laboratories using diverse techniques, in order to increase sequencing depth and limit assay-specific biases. Each donor's leukapheresis produced roughly between about 0.8 and 10 billion PBMCs. The research as a whole found: Sampling was limited to blood, and TCR repertoires in tissue likely differ from TCR repertoires in blood. The genetic and exposure-history diversity represented was limited by the small number of donors. About 5% of naive CD4, 3.5% of naive CD8, 2.3% of memory CD4, and about 0.4% of memory CD8 clonotypes were shared across several donors. Estimated clonotype richness was generally larger for naive than for memory subsets. Pairwise subsampling led to the expectation that sequencing depth would affect the degree of clonotype sharing among donors. Incomplete sequencing was indicated by rarefaction of sorted-subset datasets, despite the large sequencing depth. Higher generation probabilities were observed for clonotypes shared by all four sorted-subset donors than for non-shared clonotypes.

The donors were healthy, HIV-negative adults with no recently reported acute infections or vaccinations. Only Caucasian adults living in Nashville, Tennessee, USA were represented among the donors. Magnetic negative selection was used to enrich CD4+ T cells, after which naive cells were positively selected on CD45RA and the negative fraction became the memory subset. Blood was collected by leukapheresis, and PBMCs were isolated by Ficoll-Histopaque density gradient centrifugation and then cryopreserved in liquid nitrogen vapor phase. Purity and quantity of every magnetically sorted T cell population were checked by analytical flow cytometry. From each sorted fraction, genomic DNA was isolated and quantified by UV absorbance on a Nanodrop 2000c. Using the deep immunoSEQ assay, TCR CDR3 regions were amplified from genomic DNA by multiplex PCR. Extracted genomic DNA from each cell subset was spread evenly across all wells of several immunoSEQ 96-well plates, with each plate serving as a replicate. Each replicate PCR for sorted subsets received about 200 ng genomic DNA, equal to about 29,000 T cell genomes. Purified libraries were quantified with a Qubit 3.0 fluorometer, sized on a Bioanalyzer 2100, and re-quantified with the KAPA Library Quantification kit. A separate single-read 150-cycle Illumina NextSeq 550 flow cell was used to sequence each immunoSEQ 96-well plate. In the authors' own workflow: The immunoSEQ output contained only junctional sequences without quality scores, so filtering could not match that applied to full-length reads. Sequences were annotated with PyIR, a Python wrapper for IgBLAST v1.9, using IMGT germline references to assign V/J genes and CDR3. Reads were removed for weak V/J assignments (E-value above 1e-6), missing CDR3, stop codons, out-of-frame junctions, or ambiguous translated residues. A V3J clonotype was defined by an identical inferred V gene, J gene, and CDR3 amino acid sequence. Percentage overlap between repertoires was computed as shared unique clonotypes divided by the size of the smaller repertoire. Richness of each repertoire was evaluated using RTK rarefaction, the Chao1 estimator, and Recon v2.1 estimates of unobserved clonotypes. Generation probabilities were computed with OLGA for all TCRbeta clonotypes obtained by the gDNA method from several donors. In TCRdb, the immuneACCESS table is reduced to in-frame sequences with V and J assigned. These tables do not hold every clone; where another copy was compared, an unresolved V gene accounts for under half, and the others remain unexplained. The V and J calls and the clone size are those of that table, but D and trimming were determined from the DNA. The sample records roughly 2,300,000 clones, about 90% of which are singletons. The ten largest clonotypes hold 0.37% of the sample.

Sequencing was done on a sample of naive CD4+ T cells from PBMCs. This specimen's cell subset or site label, interpreted: CD45RA+ positively selected. Recombination joined TRBV15 with TRBJ1-2; the D region possibly corresponds to TRBD1 (5 bases align). The sequence was obtained from a man aged 18-30 years in good health. Some clones in this sample may be carry-over from other donors' samples. The CDR3 sequence is CATSPGGGAKAYGYTF. The DNA sequence is TGTGCCACCAGCCCCGGGGGAGGGGCCAAGGCCTATGGCTACACCTTC. With the portions outside the CDR3 filled from the reference TRBV15 and TRBJ1-2 genes, the complete variable region becomes DAMVIQNPRYQVTQFGKPVTLSCSQTLNHNVMYWYQQKSSQAPKLLFHYYDKDFNNEADTPDNFQSRRPNTSFCFLDIRSPGLGDTAMYLCATSPGGGAKAYGYTFGSGTRLTVV.